These T cell receptor beta chains were read from a single sample in a study of blood T cell repertoires in COVID-19. Generated by immunoSEQ multiplex PCR, the TCRdb table keeps only in-frame clones and is missing some. The table includes around 160,000 clones, under 90% detected once. Sequencing input: peripheral blood. These receptors came from a human donor in a cohort sampled during active COVID-19. The CDR3 runs from the conserved cysteine through the conserved F or W. Fields, in order: V gene, clone size, CDR3 protein. Clone size is stated in some rows and not others, as once, few, many or a class when expanded.

TRBV5-1	NA	CASTRSPGNVNEQYF
TRBV6-5	once	CASSYSMGDRGNEQFF
TRBV15	NA	CATSREDRGGEKLFF
TRBV6-5	NA	CASSYLGQGNTEAFF
TRBV27	once	CASISRTSTDTQYF
TRBV14	NA	CASSLVGDEQYF
TRBV28	NA	CASSFQQALQETQYF
TRBV5-5	NA	CASSPMEYTKRDYGYTF
TRBV9	NA	CASSVVAGGQPLHF
TRBV28	NA	CASLGGGYGNTIYF
TRBV5-1	NA	CASSLAGLAASYEQYF
TRBV19	NA	CASREASMNTEAFF
TRBV27	few	CASSRGQDSAFLDIQYF
TRBV19	NA	CASSIREGNQPQHF
TRBV7-9	NA	CASSFRTDTDTQYF
TRBV18	NA	CASSPPAGGSEQYF
TRBV9	NA	CASSVDPPGRTGELFF
TRBV19	few	CASSNTGGTGTEAFF
TRBV6-5	NA	CASRAPGQNYGYTF
TRBV2	NA	CASMGDFNQPQHF
TRBV19	NA	CASSPRGSGGLYEQFF
TRBV5-1	NA	CASSRGTGGSEQYF
TRBV29-1	NA	CSVEMDSGGTQYF
TRBV18	NA	CASSLRREPGTGELFF
TRBV7-2	NA	CASSQGRTVTEAFF